This entry lists 7 T cell receptor beta chains sequenced from one sample in a study of blood T cells in healthy people across ages. A sample-barcoded 5' primer and a J-beta primer mix were used in a second PCR of about 6 to 12 cycles. TCRdb reprocessed the 5' RACE reads with MiXCR, giving one entry per CDR3 protein. The sample includes some 710,000 distinct CDR3 sequences, 22% of them seen just once. Sample: blood. These receptors all come from a man between 65 and 85 years old in good health.

In this sample, this clonotype turned up a few times. The rearrangement uses TRBV25-1 and TRBJ1-1, with D tentatively TRBD1 (5 bases). V lost 1 base and J lost 3, with 12 bases in between. The CDR3 contains 15 residues. Per the germline V gene, CDR1 is MGHDK and CDR2 is SYGVNS. CDR3 nucleotide sequence: TGTGCCAGCAGTGAATTGGAGGGGCTTTACACTGAAGCTTTCTTT. Translated: CASSELEGLYTEAFF. Full variable domain (rest looked up from reference TRBV25-1 and TRBJ1-1): EADIYQTPRYLVIGTGKKITLECSQTMGHDKMYWYQQDPGMELHLIHYSYGVNSTEKGDLSSESTVSRIRTEHFPLTLESARPSHTSQYLCASSELEGLYTEAFFGQGTRLTVV.

A few counts support this clonotype. The chain is built from TRBV20-1 and TRBJ2-3, with 12 bases lining up with TRBD2. CDR1 is DFQATT and CDR2 is SNEGSKA in the germline V gene (reference sequence). J gave up 2 bases and V 3 bases, and 3 bases lay outside the gene matches. The CDR3 totals 15 residues. CDR3 loop: CSASGLAGLTDTQYF. The CDR3 coding sequence is TGCAGTGCTAGCGGACTAGCGGGACTCACAGATACGCAGTATTTT.

The chain uses TRBV12-3 or TRBV12-4 and TRBJ1-2, with D hard to call. V was trimmed by 2 bases and J by 1 base, leaving 8 bases between them. The CDR3 length is 14 residues. The CDR3 DNA reads TGTGCCAGCAGTTTACAGGTTCTTAACTATGGCTACACCTTC. Translating gives CASSLQVLNYGYTF.

This sequence joins TRBV13 and TRBJ2-1; 7 nucleotides align to TRBD2. J was trimmed by 0 bases and V by 5 bases; bases with no gene match: 4. Germline V lookup: CDR1 PRHDT, CDR2 FYEKMQ (reference sequence). This CDR3 comprises 15 residues. In nucleotides, the CDR3 is TGTGCCAGCAGCGAACTAGCGCGCTCCTACAATGAGCAGTTCTTC. Its protein is CASSELARSYNEQFF.

The J gene is TRBJ2-3, the V gene TRBV5-1; the D gene is possibly TRBD1 (5 bases). CDR3 length: 16 residues. Trimming pared 0 bases from V and 1 base from J, leaving 12 bases between. Per germline, CDR1 SGHRS and CDR2 YFSETQ. The CDR3 region has the DNA TGCGCCAGCAGCTTGGATTGGACACCAGGCACAGATACGCAGTATTTT. This codes for CASSLDWTPGTDTQYF.

The rearrangement uses TRBV5-1 and TRBJ2-7, with 9 bases that match TRBD2. The germline V gene encodes CDR1 SGHRS and CDR2 YFSETQ. The V segment lost 2 bases and the J segment 0 bases; nucleotides outside the gene matches: 3. The CDR3 extends over 15 amino acids. The CDR3 nucleotides are TGCGCCAGCAGCTTCAGCGGGGGGACCTCCTACGAGCAGTACTTC. Translation: CASSFSGGTSYEQYF.

This clonotype has more than one count but fewer than ten. The chain links TRBV11-3 to TRBJ2-5; 7 bases fit TRBD1. V was clipped by 4 bases and J by 4 bases; unmatched bases: 18. The CDR3 totals 18 residues. Per germline, CDR1 SGHNT and CDR2 YENEEA. This CDR3 is CASSSTLTGTVFGETQYF. For the CDR3, the DNA is TGTGCCAGCAGCTCCACCCTAACCGGGACAGTATTTGGAGAGACCCAGTACTTC.